The 2 T cell receptor beta chains below come from one sample, sequenced in a study of blood T cell repertoires in COVID-19. The method was immunoSEQ multiplex PCR; TCRdb's version includes in-frame clones alone and lacks a portion of them. There are 150,000 to 200,000 clones in the sample; roughly 87% occur only once, and approximately 2% lies in the top ten. Sequencing was performed on peripheral blood. The receptors here all came from a man between 18 and 29 years old who had recovered from COVID-19.

V gene TRBV6-5 combines with J gene TRBJ2-7; 8 bases line up with TRBD2. CDR3 length: 16 residues. Germline CDR1 and CDR2: MNHEY and SVGAGI. V shed 0 bases and J 6 bases; nucleotides not matched to a gene: 10. The CDR3 sequence is CASSYSNGRGGGEQYF. As DNA, the CDR3 is TGTGCCAGCAGTTACTCGAACGGGAGGGGGGGAGGCGAGCAGTACTTC.

CDR3 DNA: TGTGCCAGTAGTAACCGGGACAGGGGCTACGAGCAGTACTTC. It specifies CASSNRDRGYEQYF. The genes are TRBV19 and TRBJ2-7; TRBD1 aligns across 10 bases. Germline V CDR1 and CDR2: LNHDA, SQIVND (reference sequence). The CDR3 totals 14 residues. The trim removed 4 bases at V and 3 bases at J, leaving 3 bases unmatched.